Below are 15 T cell receptor beta chains sequenced from a single sample in a study of cytomegalovirus exposure and HLA in healthy donors. Primers for the PCR totalled 60 Vbeta and 13 Jbeta. Sequenced by immunoSEQ multiplex PCR; TCRdb stores in-frame clones only, minus some. This table holds roughly 140,000 clones, 70% to 85% found once. Sample: PBMCs. The receptors come from a male donor in good health and CMV-seronegative.

The CDR3 sequence: CASSVGRDYSYDEQFF. The CDR3 DNA sequence: TGTGCCAGCAGTGTGGGCCGGGACTATTCTTACGATGAGCAGTTCTTC. The rearrangement uses TRBV28 and TRBJ2-1; 7 bases agree with TRBD2. V trimming: 5 bases; J trimming: 8 bases; junction bases outside the gene matches: 15. This CDR3 region has 16 residues. Germline lookup yields CDR1 MDHEN and CDR2 SYDVKM. The variable domain in full, completed from reference TRBV28 and TRBJ2-1, reads DVKVTQSSRYLVKRTGEKVFLECVQDMDHENMFWYRQDPGLGLRLIYFSYDVKMKEKGDIPEGYSVSREKKERFSLILESASTNQTSMYLCASSVGRDYSYDEQFFGPGTRLTVL.

This clone was seen more than once but under ten times. The chain combines TRBV28 with TRBJ1-6, with 8 bases that match TRBD1. The CDR3 totals 16 residues. Germline V gene data show CDR1 as MDHEN and CDR2 as SYDVKM. Trimming cost V 5 bases and J 2 bases; bases outside gene matches: 5. CDR3 sequence: CASSPGGQAYNSPLHF. The DNA of the CDR3 is TGTGCCAGCAGTCCGGGGGGACAGGCCTATAATTCACCCCTCCACTTT.

CDR3 region: CATGGDTYEQYF. The CDR3 region has the DNA TGTGCCACCGGGGGTGATACCTACGAGCAGTACTTC. This chain uses TRBV2 with TRBJ2-7; a possible D gene is TRBD2 (6 bases). The V end was cut by 10 bases, the J end by 2 bases, with 12 bases between. The length of the CDR3 is 12 residues. CDR1 SNHLY and CDR2 FYNNEI come from the germline V gene.

In the case of this clone: A read error may produce the germline difference seen at one junction end. V usage is TRBV15 and J usage is TRBJ2-5; the D is unclear. Per the germline V gene, CDR1 is LNHNV and CDR2 is YYDKDF (reference sequence). The CDR3 spans 15 residues. In DNA form, the CDR3 reads TGTGCCACCAGCACCTGGCCCGATAAGAAAGAAACCCAGTACTTC. Its protein product is CATSTWPDKKETQYF.

J is TRBJ1-2 and V is TRBV29-1; D is ambiguous. The CDR3 has 12 residues. The V end lost 3 bases, the J end lost 8 bases, and 13 bases lay between the germline ends. From germline, CDR1 is SQVTM and CDR2 ANQGSEA. In nucleotides, the CDR3 is TGCAGCGTTGAGGGAGGGTTCGGCGGCTACACCTTC. Translating it yields CSVEGGFGGYTF.

This sequence joins TRBV6-1 and TRBJ1-1; tentatively, D is TRBD1 (5 bases). The CDR3 runs to 13 residues. Trimming shortened V by 5 bases and J by 1 base, and 8 bases separated the two germline ends. Per germline, CDR1 MNHNS and CDR2 SASEGT. The CDR3: CASSPTGNTEAFF. CDR3 nucleotide sequence: TGTGCCAGCAGTCCCACAGGGAACACTGAAGCTTTCTTT.

The J gene is TRBJ1-5, the V gene TRBV6-1, with D maybe TRBD1 (6 bases). The CDR3 has 13 residues. Looked up from germline, CDR1 is MNHNS and CDR2 is SASEGT. Trimming shortened V by 7 bases and J by 4 bases, and 11 bases separated the two germline ends. This CDR3 reads CASMSRGNQPQHF. For the CDR3, the DNA is TGTGCCAGCATGTCGAGGGGGAATCAGCCCCAGCATTTT.

V usage is TRBV29-1 and J usage is TRBJ1-1; D call uncertain. V was clipped by 7 bases and J by 8 bases, with 14 bases between them. CDR3 size: 11 residues. The germline V gene encodes CDR1 SQVTM and CDR2 ANQGSEA. The CDR3 protein is CSGRREAEAFF. For the CDR3, the DNA is TGCAGCGGAAGAAGGGAGGCGGAAGCTTTCTTT.

The gene calls are TRBV4-3 and TRBJ2-3, with TRBD1 identical over 8 bases. CDR3 length equals 17 residues. J was trimmed by 1 base and V by 0 bases; bases with no gene match: 6. Germline values: CDR1 LGHNA, CDR2 YSLEER. CDR3 loop: CASSQEWRGQGTDTQYF. CDR3 nucleotide sequence: TGCGCCAGCAGCCAAGAGTGGAGGGGACAGGGCACAGATACGCAGTATTTT.

This rearrangement joins TRBV5-4 to TRBJ1-2, with TRBD1 matching 10 bases. In germline, CDR1 is SGHNT, CDR2 YYREEE (reference sequence). The CDR3 is 14 residues long. V shed 4 bases, J shed 6 bases, and the junction held 6 bases outside the gene matches. The CDR3 DNA sequence: TGTGCCAGCAGCGAGGGACAGGGGCGCGATGGCTACACCTTC. Translated: CASSEGQGRDGYTF.

V usage is TRBV27 and J usage is TRBJ2-1; 9 nucleotides agree with TRBD2. With V trimmed by 3 bases and J by 2 bases, 2 bases remained unmatched. The CDR3 runs 15 residues. In germline, CDR1 is MNHEY, CDR2 SMNVEV (reference sequence). The CDR3 sequence: CASSLRLAAYNEQFF. The CDR3 nucleotides read TGTGCCAGCAGTTTGCGACTAGCGGCCTACAATGAGCAGTTCTTC.

The chain employs TRBV6-1 and TRBJ2-7; possibly TRBD2 for D (6 bases). V shed 8 bases and J shed 3 bases, with 11 bases lying between them. Germline V lookup: CDR1 MNHNS, CDR2 SASEGT. The CDR3 length is 12 residues. The CDR3 nucleotides read TGTGCCAGCGAGGCGGGGCTCTACGAGCAGTACTTC. Protein product: CASEAGLYEQYF.

The table lists this clone with a count of one. The chain carries TRBV7-2 and TRBJ1-2; no firm D call. This CDR3 comprises 15 residues. CDR1 is SGHTA, CDR2 FQGNSA, per germline. V was trimmed by 1 base and J by 8 bases, leaving 17 bases between them. CDR3 in amino acids: CASSLGGQSGGGYTF. In DNA form, the CDR3 reads TGTGCCAGCAGCTTAGGCGGCCAGTCCGGCGGAGGCTACACCTTC. The full variable domain, rest sourced from reference TRBV7-2 and TRBJ1-2, is GAGVSQSPSNKVTEKGKDVELRCDPISGHTALYWYRQSLGQGLEFLIYFQGNSAPDKSGLPSDRFSAERTGGSVSTLTIQRTQQEDSAVYLCASSLGGQSGGGYTFGSGTRLTVV.

A single count supports this clone. The V and J genes are TRBV18 and TRBJ2-1; 7 bases align to TRBD2. Germline CDR1 KGHSH, CDR2 LQKENI. The ends lost 2 bases at V and 8 bases at J; junction bases unmatched: 6. This CDR3 comprises 14 residues. The CDR3 DNA reads TGTGCCAGCTCACCAGTGGGAGGGAAAGATGAGCAGTTCTTC. This sequence encodes CASSPVGGKDEQFF.

The CDR3 DNA reads TGTGCCAGCATGAAACGGGGGGTCCATGAGCAGTTCTTC. Its translation is CASMKRGVHEQFF. The chain has TRBV6-6 and TRBJ2-1; 7 bases map to TRBD2. The V gene end was trimmed by 7 bases and the J gene end by 8 bases; junction bases not matched to a gene: 8. CDR3 length: 13 residues. The germline CDR1 and CDR2 sequences are MNHNY and SVGAGI (reference sequence).